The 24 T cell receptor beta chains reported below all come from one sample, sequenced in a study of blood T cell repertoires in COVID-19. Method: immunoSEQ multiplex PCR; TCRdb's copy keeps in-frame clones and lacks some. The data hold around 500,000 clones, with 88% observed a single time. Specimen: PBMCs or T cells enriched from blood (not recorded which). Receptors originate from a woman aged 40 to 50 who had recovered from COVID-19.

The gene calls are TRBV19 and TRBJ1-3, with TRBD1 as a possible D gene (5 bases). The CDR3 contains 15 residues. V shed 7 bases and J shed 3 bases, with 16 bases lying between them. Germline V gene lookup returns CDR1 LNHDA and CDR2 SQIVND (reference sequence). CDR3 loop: CASTDGAAGGNTIYF. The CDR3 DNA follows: TGTGCCAGTACCGACGGGGCAGCGGGTGGAAACACCATATATTTT.

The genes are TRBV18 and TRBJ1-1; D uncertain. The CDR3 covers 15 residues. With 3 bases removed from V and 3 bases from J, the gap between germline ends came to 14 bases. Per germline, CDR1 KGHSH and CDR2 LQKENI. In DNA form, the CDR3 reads TGTGCCAGCTCACCGGGCGTAGATCGTCACACTGAAGCTTTCTTT. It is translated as CASSPGVDRHTEAFF.

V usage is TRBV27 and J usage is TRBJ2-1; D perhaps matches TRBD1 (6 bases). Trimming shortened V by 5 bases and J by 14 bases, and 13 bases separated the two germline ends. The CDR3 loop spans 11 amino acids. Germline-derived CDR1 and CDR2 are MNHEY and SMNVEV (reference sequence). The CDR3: CASSDRDNKFF. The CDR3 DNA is TGTGCCAGCAGTGACCGGGACAATAAGTTCTTC.

The CDR3 coding sequence is TGTGCCAGTAGTATCTCCCTAGCGGGACCCAAGGAGACCCAGTACTTC. Translated: CASSISLAGPKETQYF. The V call is TRBV19, the J call TRBJ2-5; the match to TRBD2 covers 9 bases. The CDR3 runs 16 residues. Germline values: CDR1 LNHDA, CDR2 SQIVND (reference sequence). V shed 3 bases and J 5 bases; nucleotides not matched to a gene: 10.

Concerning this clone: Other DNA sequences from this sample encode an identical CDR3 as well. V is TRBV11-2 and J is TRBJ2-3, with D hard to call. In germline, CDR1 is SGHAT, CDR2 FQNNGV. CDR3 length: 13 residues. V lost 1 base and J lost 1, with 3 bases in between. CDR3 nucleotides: TGTGCCAGCAGCTTAGCCGGCACAGATACGCAGTATTTT. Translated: CASSLAGTDTQYF.

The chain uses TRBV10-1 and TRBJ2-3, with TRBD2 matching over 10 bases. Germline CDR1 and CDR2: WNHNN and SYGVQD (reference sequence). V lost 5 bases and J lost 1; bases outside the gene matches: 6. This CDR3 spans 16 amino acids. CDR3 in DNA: TGCGCCAGCAGTCGAGGACTAGCGGTGGGCACAGATACGCAGTATTTT. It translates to CASSRGLAVGTDTQYF.

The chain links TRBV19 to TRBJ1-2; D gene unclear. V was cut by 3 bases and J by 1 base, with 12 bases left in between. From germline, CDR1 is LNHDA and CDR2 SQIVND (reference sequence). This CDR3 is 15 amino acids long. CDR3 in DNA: TGTGCCAGTAGTATCGATCCGGGAGGTAACTATGGCTACACCTTC. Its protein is CASSIDPGGNYGYTF.

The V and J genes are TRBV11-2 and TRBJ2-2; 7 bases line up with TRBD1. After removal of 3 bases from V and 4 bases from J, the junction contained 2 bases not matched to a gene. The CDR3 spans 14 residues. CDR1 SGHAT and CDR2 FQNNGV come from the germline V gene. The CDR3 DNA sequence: TGTGCCAGCAGCTTTAACAGGGGCACCGGGGAGCTGTTTTTT. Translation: CASSFNRGTGELFF. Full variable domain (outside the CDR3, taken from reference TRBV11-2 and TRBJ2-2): EAGVAQSPRYKIIEKRQSVAFWCNPISGHATLYWYQQILGQGPKLLIQFQNNGVVDDSQLPKDRFSAERLKGVDSTLKIQPAKLEDSAVYLCASSFNRGTGELFFGEGSRLTVL.

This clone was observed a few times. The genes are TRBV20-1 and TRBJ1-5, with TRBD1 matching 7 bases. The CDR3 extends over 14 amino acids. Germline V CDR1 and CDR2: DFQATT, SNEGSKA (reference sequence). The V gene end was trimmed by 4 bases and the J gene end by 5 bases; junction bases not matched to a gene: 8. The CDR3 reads CSAIDRDRDQPQHF. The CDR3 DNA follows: TGCAGTGCTATTGACAGGGATCGAGATCAGCCCCAGCATTTT.

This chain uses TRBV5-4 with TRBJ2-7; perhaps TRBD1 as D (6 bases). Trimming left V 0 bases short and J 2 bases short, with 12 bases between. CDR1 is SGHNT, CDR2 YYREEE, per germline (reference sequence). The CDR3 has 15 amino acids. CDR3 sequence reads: CASSLDGQGTYEQYF. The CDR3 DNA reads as TGTGCCAGCAGCTTGGATGGCCAGGGGACCTACGAGCAGTACTTC.

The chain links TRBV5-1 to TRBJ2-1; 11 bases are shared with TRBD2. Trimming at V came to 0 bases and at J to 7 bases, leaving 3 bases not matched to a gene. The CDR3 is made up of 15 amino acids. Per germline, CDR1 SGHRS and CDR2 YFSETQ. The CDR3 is CASSLAASGRNEQFF. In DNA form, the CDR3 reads TGCGCCAGCAGCTTGGCGGCTAGCGGGAGGAATGAGCAGTTCTTC. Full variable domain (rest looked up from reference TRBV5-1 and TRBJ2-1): KAGVTQTPRYLIKTRGQQVTLSCSPISGHRSVSWYQQTPGQGLQFLFEYFSETQRNKGNFPGRFSGRQFSNSRSEMNVSTLELGDSALYLCASSLAASGRNEQFFGPGTRLTVL.

CDR3: CSASAFGGEQYF. In DNA form, the CDR3 reads TGCAGTGCTAGTGCATTCGGGGGGGAGCAGTACTTC. The rearrangement joins TRBV20-1 to TRBJ2-7, with 7 bases matching TRBD2. J gave up 7 bases and V 3 bases, and 6 bases lay outside the gene matches. The V gene's germline CDR1 is DFQATT and CDR2 SNEGSKA (reference sequence). There are 12 residues in the CDR3.

The CDR3: CASSLWGDKLGAGGPDTQYF. CDR3 DNA: TGTGCCAGCAGTTTATGGGGAGATAAGCTTGGTGCGGGAGGGCCAGATACGCAGTATTTT. The chain carries TRBV27 and TRBJ2-3, with 9 bases identical to TRBD2. Germline loops: CDR1 MNHEY, CDR2 SMNVEV (reference sequence). The CDR3 runs to 20 residues. J was trimmed by 4 bases and V by 1 base; bases with no gene match: 18.

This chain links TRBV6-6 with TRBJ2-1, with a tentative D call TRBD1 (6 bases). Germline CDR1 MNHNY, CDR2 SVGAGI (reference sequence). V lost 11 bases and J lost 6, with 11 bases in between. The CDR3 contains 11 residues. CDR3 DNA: TGTGCCTGCCTCAGGGGCAATGAGCAGTTCTTC. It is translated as CACLRGNEQFF.

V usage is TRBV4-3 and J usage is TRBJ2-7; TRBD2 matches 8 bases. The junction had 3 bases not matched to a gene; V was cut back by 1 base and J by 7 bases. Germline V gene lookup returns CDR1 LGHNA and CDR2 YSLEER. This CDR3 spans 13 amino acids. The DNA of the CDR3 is TGCGCCAGCAGCCAAGTGAGCGGGAGAGAGCAGTACTTC. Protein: CASSQVSGREQYF.

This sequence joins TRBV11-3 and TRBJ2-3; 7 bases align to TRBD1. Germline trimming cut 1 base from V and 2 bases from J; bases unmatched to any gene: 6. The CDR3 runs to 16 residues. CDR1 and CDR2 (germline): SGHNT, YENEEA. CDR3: CASSLGDSAFTDTQYF. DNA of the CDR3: TGTGCCAGCAGCTTAGGGGACAGCGCCTTCACAGATACGCAGTATTTT.

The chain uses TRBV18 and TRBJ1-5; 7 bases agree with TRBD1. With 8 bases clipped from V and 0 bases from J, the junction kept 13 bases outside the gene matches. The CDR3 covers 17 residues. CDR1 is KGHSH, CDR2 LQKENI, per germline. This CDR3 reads CASQPGQGGISNQPQHF. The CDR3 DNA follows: TGTGCCAGCCAGCCAGGGCAGGGGGGAATTAGCAATCAGCCCCAGCATTTT.

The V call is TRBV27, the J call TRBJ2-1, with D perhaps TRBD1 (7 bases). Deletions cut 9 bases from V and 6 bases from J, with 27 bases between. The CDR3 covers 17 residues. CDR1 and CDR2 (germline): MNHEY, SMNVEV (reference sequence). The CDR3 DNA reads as TGTGCCAGTCACAGGGGCAGGCCGACTAGTTTGGTCAATGAGCAGTTCTTC. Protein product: CASHRGRPTSLVNEQFF.

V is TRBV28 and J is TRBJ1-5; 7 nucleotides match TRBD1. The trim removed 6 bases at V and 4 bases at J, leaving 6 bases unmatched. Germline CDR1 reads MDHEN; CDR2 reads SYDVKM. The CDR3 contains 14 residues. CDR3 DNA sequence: TGTGCCAGCAGCTCAGGGGGTTGGAATCAGCCCCAGCATTTT. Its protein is CASSSGGWNQPQHF.

CDR3 in DNA: TGTGCCATCTCGACAGGGGGCGAAAATCAGCCCCAGCATTTT. Translated, it gives CAISTGGENQPQHF. V gene TRBV19 combines with J gene TRBJ1-5, with 10 bases fitting TRBD1. Germline lookup yields CDR1 LNHDA and CDR2 SQIVND (reference sequence). This CDR3 is 14 amino acids long. Trimming cost V 10 bases and J 4 bases; bases outside gene matches: 7.

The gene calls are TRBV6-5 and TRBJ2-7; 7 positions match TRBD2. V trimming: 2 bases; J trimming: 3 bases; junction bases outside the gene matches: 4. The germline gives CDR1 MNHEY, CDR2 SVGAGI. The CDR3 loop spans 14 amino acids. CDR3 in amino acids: CASSYGGGDYEQYF. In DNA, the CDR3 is TGTGCCAGCAGTTACGGGGGGGGAGACTACGAGCAGTACTTC.

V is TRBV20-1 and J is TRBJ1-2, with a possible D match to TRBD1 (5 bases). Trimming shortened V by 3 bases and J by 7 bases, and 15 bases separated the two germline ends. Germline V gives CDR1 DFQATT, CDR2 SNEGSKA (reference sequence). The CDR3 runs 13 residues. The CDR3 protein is CSASSGGIGGYTF. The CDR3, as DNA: TGCAGTGCTAGTAGCGGGGGGATAGGTGGCTACACCTTC.

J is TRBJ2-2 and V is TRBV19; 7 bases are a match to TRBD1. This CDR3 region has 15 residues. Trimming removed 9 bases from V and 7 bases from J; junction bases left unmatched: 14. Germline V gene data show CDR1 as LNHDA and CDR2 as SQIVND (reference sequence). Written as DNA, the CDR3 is TGTGCCAGCCGTGGTACCAGGGGGATTGGCGGGGAGCTGTTTTTT. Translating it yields CASRGTRGIGGELFF.

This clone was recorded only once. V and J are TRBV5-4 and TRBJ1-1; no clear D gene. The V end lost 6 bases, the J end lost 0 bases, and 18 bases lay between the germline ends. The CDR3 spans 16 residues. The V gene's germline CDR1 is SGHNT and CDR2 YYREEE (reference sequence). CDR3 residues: CASTLSRGTMNTEAFF. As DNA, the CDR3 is TGTGCCAGCACCCTGTCCCGGGGAACTATGAACACTGAAGCTTTCTTT. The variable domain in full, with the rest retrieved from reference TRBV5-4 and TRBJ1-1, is ETGVTQSPTHLIKTRGQQVTLRCSSQSGHNTVSWYQQALGQGPQFIFQYYREEENGRGNFPPRFSGLQFPNYSSELNVNALELDDSALYLCASTLSRGTMNTEAFFGQGTRLTVV.